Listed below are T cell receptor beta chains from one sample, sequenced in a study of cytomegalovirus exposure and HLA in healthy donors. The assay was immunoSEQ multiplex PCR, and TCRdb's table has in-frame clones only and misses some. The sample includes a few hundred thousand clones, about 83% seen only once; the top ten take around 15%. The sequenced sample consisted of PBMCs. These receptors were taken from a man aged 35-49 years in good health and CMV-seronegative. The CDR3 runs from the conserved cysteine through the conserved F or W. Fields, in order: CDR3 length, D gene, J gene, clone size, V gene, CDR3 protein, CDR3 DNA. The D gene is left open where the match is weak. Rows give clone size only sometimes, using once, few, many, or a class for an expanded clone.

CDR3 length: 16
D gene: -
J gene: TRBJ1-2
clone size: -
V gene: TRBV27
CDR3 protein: CASSSSQGRGTNGYTF
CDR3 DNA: TGTGCCAGCAGTTCATCCCAGGGGAGAGGGACTAATGGCTACACCTTC

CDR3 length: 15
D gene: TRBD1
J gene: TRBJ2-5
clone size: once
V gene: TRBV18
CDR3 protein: CASSPMTGTQETQYF
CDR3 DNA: TGTGCCAGCTCACCGATGACAGGGACACAAGAGACCCAGTACTTC

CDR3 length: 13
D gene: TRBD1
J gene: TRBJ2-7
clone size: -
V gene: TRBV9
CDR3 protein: CASSRTGSYEQYF
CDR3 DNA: TGTGCCAGCTCAAGGACAGGGTCCTACGAGCAGTACTTC

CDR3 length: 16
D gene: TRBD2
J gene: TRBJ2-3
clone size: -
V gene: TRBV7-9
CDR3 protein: CASSLSTGGFTDTQYF
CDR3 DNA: TGTGCCAGCAGCTTAAGTACGGGAGGGTTTACAGATACGCAGTATTTT

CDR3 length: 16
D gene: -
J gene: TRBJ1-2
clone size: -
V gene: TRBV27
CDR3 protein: CASSPISGLTNYGYTF
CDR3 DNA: TGTGCCAGCAGTCCCATATCTGGACTGACTAACTATGGCTACACCTTC

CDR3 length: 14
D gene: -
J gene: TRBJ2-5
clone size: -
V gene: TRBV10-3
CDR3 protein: CAIRGEGLKGTQYF
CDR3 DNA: TGTGCCATCAGAGGAGAAGGACTTAAAGGGACCCAGTACTTC

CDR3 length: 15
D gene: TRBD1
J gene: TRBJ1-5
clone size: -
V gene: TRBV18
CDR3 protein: CASSPGGQGAQPQHF
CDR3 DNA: TGTGCCAGCTCACCGGGCGGGCAGGGGGCCCAGCCCCAGCATTTT

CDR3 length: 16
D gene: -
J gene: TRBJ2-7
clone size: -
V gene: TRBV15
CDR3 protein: CATSREDGQGGHEQYF
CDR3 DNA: TGTGCCACCAGCAGAGAAGATGGTCAGGGGGGCCACGAGCAGTACTTC

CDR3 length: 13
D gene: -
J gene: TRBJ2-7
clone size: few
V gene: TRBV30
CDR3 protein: CAWSVGADYEQYF
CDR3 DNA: TGTGCCTGGAGTGTAGGAGCGGACTACGAGCAGTACTTC

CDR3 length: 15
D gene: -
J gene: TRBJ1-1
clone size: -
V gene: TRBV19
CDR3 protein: CASKTGDIMNTEAFF
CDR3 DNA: TGTGCCAGTAAGACAGGTGATATAATGAACACTGAAGCTTTCTTT

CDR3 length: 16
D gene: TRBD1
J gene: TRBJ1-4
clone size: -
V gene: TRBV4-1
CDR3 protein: CASSQILDRLNEKLFF
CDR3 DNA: TGCGCCAGCAGCCAGATTTTGGACAGGCTTAATGAAAAACTGTTTTTT

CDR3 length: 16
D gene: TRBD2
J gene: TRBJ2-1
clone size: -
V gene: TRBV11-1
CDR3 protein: CASSLSSGSSYNEQFF
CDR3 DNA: TGTGCCAGCAGCTTATCTAGCGGGAGCTCCTACAATGAGCAGTTCTTC

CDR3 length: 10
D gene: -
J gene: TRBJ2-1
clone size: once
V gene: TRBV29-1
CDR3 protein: CSAGDMGQFF
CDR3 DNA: TGCAGCGCAGGGGATATGGGGCAGTTCTTC

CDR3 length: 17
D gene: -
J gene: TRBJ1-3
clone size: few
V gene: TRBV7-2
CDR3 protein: CASSLSLGVSSGNTIYF
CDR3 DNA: TGTGCCAGCAGCTTATCACTGGGCGTTAGCTCTGGAAACACCATATATTTT

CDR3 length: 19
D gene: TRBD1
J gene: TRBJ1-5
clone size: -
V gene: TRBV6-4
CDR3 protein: CASSDSTWGQGPLNQPQHF
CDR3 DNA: TGTGCCAGCAGTGACTCGACTTGGGGACAGGGACCCTTGAATCAGCCCCAGCATTTT

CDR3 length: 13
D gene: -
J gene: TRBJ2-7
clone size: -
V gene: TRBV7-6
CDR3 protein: CASSLTENYEQYF
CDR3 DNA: TGTGCCAGCAGCTTGACAGAGAACTACGAGCAGTACTTC

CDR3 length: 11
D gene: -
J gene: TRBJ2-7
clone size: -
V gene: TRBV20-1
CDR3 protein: CSGGQSYEQYF
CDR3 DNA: TGCAGTGGGGGGCAGTCCTACGAGCAGTACTTC

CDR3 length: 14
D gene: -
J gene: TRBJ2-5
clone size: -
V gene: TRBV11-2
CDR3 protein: CATRGGALLETQYF
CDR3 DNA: TGTGCCACCCGAGGGGGAGCCCTCCTGGAGACCCAGTACTTC

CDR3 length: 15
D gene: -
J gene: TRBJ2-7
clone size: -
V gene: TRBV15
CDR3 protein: CATSREKGSSYEQYF
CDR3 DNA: TGTGCCACCAGCAGGGAAAAAGGGAGCTCCTACGAGCAGTACTTC

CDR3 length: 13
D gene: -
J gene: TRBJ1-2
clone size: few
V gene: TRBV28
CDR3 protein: CASSPTTNYGYTF
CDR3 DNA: TGTGCCAGCAGCCCAACTACTAACTATGGCTACACCTTC

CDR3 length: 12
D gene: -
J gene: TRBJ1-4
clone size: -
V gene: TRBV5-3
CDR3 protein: CAWPRGREKLFF
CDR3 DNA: TGTGCCTGGCCCAGGGGCAGAGAAAAACTGTTTTTT

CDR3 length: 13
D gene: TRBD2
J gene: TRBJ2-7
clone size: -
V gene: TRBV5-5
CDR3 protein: CASSYPGGNEQYF
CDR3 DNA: TGTGCCAGCAGCTACCCGGGGGGGAACGAGCAGTACTTC

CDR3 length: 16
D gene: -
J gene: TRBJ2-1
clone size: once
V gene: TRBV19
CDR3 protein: CASSIAWRGSYNEQFF
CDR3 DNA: TGTGCCAGTAGTATTGCGTGGCGGGGCTCCTACAATGAGCAGTTCTTC

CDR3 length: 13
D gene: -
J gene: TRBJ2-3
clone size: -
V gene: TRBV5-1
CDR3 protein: CASSLRGADTQYF
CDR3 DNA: TGCGCCAGCAGCTTGAGGGGCGCAGATACGCAGTATTTT

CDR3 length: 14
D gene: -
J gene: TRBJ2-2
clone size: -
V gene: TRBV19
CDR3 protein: CASSIQDSTGELFF
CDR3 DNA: TGTGCCAGTAGTATACAGGACAGCACCGGGGAGCTGTTTTTT

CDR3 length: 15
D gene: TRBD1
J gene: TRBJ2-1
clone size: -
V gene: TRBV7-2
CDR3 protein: CASSPDGDSYNEQFF
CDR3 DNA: TGTGCCAGCAGCCCAGACGGGGACAGCTACAATGAGCAGTTCTTC

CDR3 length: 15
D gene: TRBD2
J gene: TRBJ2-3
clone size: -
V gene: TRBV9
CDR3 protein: CASSVGASGRDTQYF
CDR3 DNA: TGTGCCAGCAGCGTAGGAGCTAGCGGGAGAGATACGCAGTATTTT

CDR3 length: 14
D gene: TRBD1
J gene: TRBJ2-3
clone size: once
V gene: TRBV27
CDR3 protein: CASSGGTGNNTQYF
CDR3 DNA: TGTGCCAGCAGTGGGGGGACAGGGAATAATACGCAGTATTTT

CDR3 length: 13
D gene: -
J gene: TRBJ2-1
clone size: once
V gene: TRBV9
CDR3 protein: CASSVLLAHEQFF
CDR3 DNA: TGTGCCAGCAGCGTACTGCTAGCCCATGAGCAGTTCTTC

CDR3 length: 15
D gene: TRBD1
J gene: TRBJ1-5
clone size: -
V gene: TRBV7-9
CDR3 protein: CSSSKDRIGNQPQHF
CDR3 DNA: TGTTCCAGCAGCAAGGACAGGATCGGCAATCAGCCCCAGCATTTT

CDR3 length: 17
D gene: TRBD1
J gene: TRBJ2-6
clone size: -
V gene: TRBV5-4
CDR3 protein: CASSYHGQASGANVLTF
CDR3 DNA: TGTGCCAGCAGCTACCACGGACAGGCTAGTGGGGCCAACGTCCTGACTTTC

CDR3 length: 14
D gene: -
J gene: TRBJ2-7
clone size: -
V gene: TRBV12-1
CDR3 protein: CASSSRVGSYEQYF
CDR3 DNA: TGTGCCAGCAGCTCCCGCGTAGGGAGCTACGAGCAGTACTTC

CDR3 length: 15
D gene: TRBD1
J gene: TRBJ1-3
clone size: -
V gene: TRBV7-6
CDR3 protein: CASSRGTGAGNTIYF
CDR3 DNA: TGTGCCAGCAGCCGTGGGACAGGCGCGGGAAACACCATATATTTT

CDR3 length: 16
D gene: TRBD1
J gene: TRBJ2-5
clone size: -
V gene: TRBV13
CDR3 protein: CASSRGTGGAGETQYF
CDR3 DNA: TGTGCCAGCAGCCGCGGGACAGGGGGCGCGGGAGAGACCCAGTACTTC

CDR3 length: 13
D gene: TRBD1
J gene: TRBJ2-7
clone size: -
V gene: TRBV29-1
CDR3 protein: CSATGKEGSWQYF
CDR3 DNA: TGCAGCGCGACAGGGAAGGAAGGCTCGTGGCAGTACTTC

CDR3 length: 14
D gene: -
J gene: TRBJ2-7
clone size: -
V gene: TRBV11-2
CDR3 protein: CASRPNRGGYEQYF
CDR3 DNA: TGTGCCAGCAGACCCAACAGGGGAGGATACGAGCAGTACTTC

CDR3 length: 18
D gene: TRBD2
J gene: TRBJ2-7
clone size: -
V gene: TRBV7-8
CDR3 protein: CASSLANSGGPFAYEQYF
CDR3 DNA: TGTGCCAGCAGCTTAGCGAATAGCGGGGGGCCTTTCGCCTACGAGCAGTACTTC

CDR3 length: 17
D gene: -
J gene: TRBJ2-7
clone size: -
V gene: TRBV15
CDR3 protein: CATSRDARGAVSYEQYF
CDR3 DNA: TGTGCCACCAGCAGAGACGCGCGGGGCGCGGTCTCCTACGAGCAGTACTTC

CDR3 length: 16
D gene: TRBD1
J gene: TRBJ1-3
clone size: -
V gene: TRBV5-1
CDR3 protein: CASSRTGPYSGNTIYF
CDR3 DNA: TGCGCCAGCAGCCGGACAGGGCCCTACTCTGGAAACACCATATATTTT

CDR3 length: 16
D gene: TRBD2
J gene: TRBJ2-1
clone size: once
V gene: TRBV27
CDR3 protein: CASSPGLAGFYNEQFF
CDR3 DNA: TGTGCCAGCAGTCCAGGACTAGCGGGGTTCTACAATGAGCAGTTCTTC

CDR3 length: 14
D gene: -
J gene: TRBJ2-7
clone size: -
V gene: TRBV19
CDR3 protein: CASSRRERNHEQYF
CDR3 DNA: TGTGCCAGTAGTAGAAGGGAGAGGAACCACGAGCAGTACTTC

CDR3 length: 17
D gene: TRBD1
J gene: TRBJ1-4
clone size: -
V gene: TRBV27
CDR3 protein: CASSTRDRGATNEKLFF
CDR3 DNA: TGTGCCAGCAGTACCCGGGACAGGGGGGCAACTAATGAAAAACTGTTTTTT

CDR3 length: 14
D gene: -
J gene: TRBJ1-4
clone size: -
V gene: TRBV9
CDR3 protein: CASSVTGGSEKLFF
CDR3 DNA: TGTGCCAGCAGCGTAACGGGGGGATCTGAAAAACTGTTTTTT

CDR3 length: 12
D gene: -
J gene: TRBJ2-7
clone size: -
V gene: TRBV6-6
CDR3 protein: CASSPRGYEQYF
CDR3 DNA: TGTGCCAGCAGTCCCCGGGGGTACGAGCAGTACTTC

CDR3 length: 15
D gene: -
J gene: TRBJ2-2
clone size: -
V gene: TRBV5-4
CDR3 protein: CASSLGLGNTGELFF
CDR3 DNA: TGTGCCAGCAGCTTGGGACTAGGAAACACCGGGGAGCTGTTTTTT

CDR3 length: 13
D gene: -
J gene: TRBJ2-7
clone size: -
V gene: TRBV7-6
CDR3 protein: CASSLRLSYEQYF
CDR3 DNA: TGTGCCAGCAGCTTACGACTTTCCTACGAGCAGTACTTC

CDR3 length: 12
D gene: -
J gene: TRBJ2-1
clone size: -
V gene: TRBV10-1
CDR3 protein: CASSRASSEQFF
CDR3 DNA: TGCGCCAGCAGTCGGGCTAGCAGTGAGCAGTTCTTC

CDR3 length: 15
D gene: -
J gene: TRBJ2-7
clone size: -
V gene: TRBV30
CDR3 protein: CAWSVPGRATGGQYF
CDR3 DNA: TGTGCCTGGAGTGTACCGGGAAGGGCCACCGGTGGGCAGTACTTC